Shown below are 23 T cell receptor beta chains from a single sample sequenced in a study of T cell repertoires in cytomegalovirus infection. MiXCR, applied by TCRdb to the reads, yields one record per CDR3 protein. The repertoire has around 180,000 distinct CDR3 sequences, over 25% of them found once; the top ten carry around 29%. The sequenced sample was PBMCs. Receptor source: a human donor in good health (CMV status not recorded). Some clones in this sample may be carry-over from other donors' samples.

This clonotype was picked up many times. The chain has TRBV7-2 and TRBJ2-7; 7 nucleotides align to TRBD1. The V segment lost 4 bases and the J segment 2 bases; nucleotides outside the gene matches: 8. CDR3 length equals 15 residues. From germline, CDR1 is SGHTA and CDR2 FQGNSA. CDR3 in DNA: TGTGCCAGCAGCTATCGACAGGGAGAGGCCTACGAGCAGTACTTC. Its translation: CASSYRQGEAYEQYF.

This chain uses TRBV10-3 with TRBJ2-7; 12 nucleotides agree with TRBD1. Germline CDR1 reads ENHRY; CDR2 reads SYGVKD. This CDR3 contains 15 residues. J gave up 7 bases and V 2 bases, and 6 bases lay outside the gene matches. This CDR3 reads CAISEPGQGAGEQYF. For the CDR3, the DNA is TGTGCCATCAGTGAGCCGGGACAGGGGGCCGGAGAGCAGTACTTC.

The table lists this clonotype with many counts. The chain has TRBV11-2 and TRBJ2-3; tentative D call: TRBD2 (6 bases). CDR3 length equals 14 residues. Germline lookup yields CDR1 SGHAT and CDR2 FQNNGV. Deletions cut 3 bases from V and 2 bases from J, with 9 bases between. DNA of the CDR3: TGTGCCAGCAGCTTCCCGGGGGTCACAGATACGCAGTATTTT. This codes for CASSFPGVTDTQYF.

The table lists this clonotype with a few counts. The chain employs TRBV12-3 or TRBV12-4 and TRBJ2-1; 11 bases agree with TRBD2. V shed 5 bases and J 3 bases; nucleotides not matched to a gene: 3. The CDR3 runs 15 residues. The CDR3: CASSPSGGNYNEQFF. CDR3 bases: TGTGCCAGCAGTCCTAGCGGGGGGAACTACAATGAGCAGTTCTTC.

The rearrangement uses TRBV7-2 and TRBJ2-5; D is unclear. The CDR3 spans 13 residues. V lost 5 bases and J lost 5, with 12 bases in between. Germline-derived CDR1 and CDR2 are SGHTA and FQGNSA. CDR3 protein: CASSLGPMETQYF. As DNA, the CDR3 is TGTGCCAGCAGCCTAGGGCCGATGGAGACCCAGTACTTC.

This chain uses TRBV19 with TRBJ1-1; no firm D call. V was shortened by 5 bases and J by 1 base, with 14 bases between the two germline ends. Germline CDR1 reads LNHDA; CDR2 reads SQIVND (reference sequence). The CDR3 is made up of 15 amino acids. The CDR3 DNA reads TGTGCCAGTAGTTTGAGCGTCACAACGAACACTGAAGCTTTCTTT. It specifies CASSLSVTTNTEAFF.

This clonotype was counted at least ten times. This chain joins TRBV5-6 and TRBJ2-6; no firm D call. The CDR3 is 15 residues long. Germline assignment: CDR1 SGHDT and CDR2 YYEEEE. Between the trimmed V and J ends, which lost 4 bases and 0 bases, there was a span of 8 bases. The CDR3 sequence is CASSAIVSGANVLTF. DNA for the CDR3: TGTGCCAGCAGCGCCATAGTCTCTGGGGCCAACGTCCTGACTTTC.

CDR3 residues: CASSVQASNTGELFF. CDR3 DNA sequence: TGTGCCAGCAGTGTTCAGGCGTCGAACACCGGGGAGCTGTTTTTT. The chain employs TRBV2 and TRBJ2-2, with D uncertain. The ends were cut back, 4 bases at V and 0 bases at J, with 9 bases in the middle. Per germline, CDR1 SNHLY and CDR2 FYNNEI. This CDR3 contains 15 residues.

The genes are TRBV7-3 and TRBJ2-7; either TRBD1 or TRBD2 may fit D (5 bases each). Germline CDR1 SGHTA, CDR2 FQGTGA. CDR3 size: 13 residues. Trimming left V 4 bases short and J 7 bases short, with 14 bases between. The CDR3 sequence is CASSSLPGTEQYF. The CDR3 DNA reads TGTGCCAGCAGCTCTCTCCCCGGGACGGAGCAGTACTTC. The variable domain in full, with the rest retrieved from reference TRBV7-3 and TRBJ2-7, is GAGVSQTPSNKVTEKGKYVELRCDPISGHTALYWYRQSLGQGPEFLIYFQGTGAADDSGLPNDRFFAVRPEGSVSTLKIQRTERGDSAVYLCASSSLPGTEQYFGPGTRLTVT.

There are a few counts of this clonotype. V usage is TRBV7-6 and J usage is TRBJ1-1, with D uncertain. Trimming removed 5 bases from V and 3 bases from J, with 10 bases in between. The CDR3 sequence is 13 residues long. Germline CDR1 and CDR2: SGHVS and FNYEAQ. As DNA, the CDR3 is TGTGCCAGCAGCCGACGGGCCGACACTGAAGCTTTCTTT. Protein product: CASSRRADTEAFF.

V and J are TRBV29-1 and TRBJ1-2; 7 bases match TRBD1. The CDR3 has 12 residues. The germline gives CDR1 SQVTM, CDR2 ANQGSEA. The ends lost 3 bases at V and 6 bases at J; junction bases unmatched: 4. CDR3 DNA: TGCAGCGTTGAGGGCCAGGGGGATGGCTACACCTTC. This gives the protein CSVEGQGDGYTF.

This clonotype was seen at least ten times. This chain connects TRBV18 to TRBJ2-2; D is perhaps TRBD2 (6 bases). The germline V gene has CDR1 KGHSH and CDR2 LQKENI. This CDR3 has 14 amino acids. The V end lost 4 bases, the J end lost 1 base, and 7 bases lay between the germline ends. The CDR3 loop is CASSRAGNTGELFF. The CDR3 DNA follows: TGTGCCAGCTCACGAGCGGGGAACACCGGGGAGCTGTTTTTT.

The chain couples TRBV19 to TRBJ2-3, with 15 bases that match TRBD2. The junction had 3 bases not matched to a gene; V was cut back by 6 bases and J by 2 bases. Germline CDR1 is LNHDA and CDR2 is SQIVND (reference sequence). There are 16 residues in the CDR3. CDR3 amino acids: CASSWTSGGVTDTQYF. The CDR3 DNA follows: TGTGCCAGTAGCTGGACTAGCGGGGGGGTCACAGATACGCAGTATTTT.

The V call is TRBV6-5, the J call TRBJ2-7, with 9 bases matching TRBD1. CDR3 length: 14 residues. CDR1 and CDR2 (germline): MNHEY, SVGAGI. With V trimmed by 5 bases and J by 5 bases, 7 bases remained unmatched. The DNA for the CDR3 is TGTGCCAGCAGTCGGGACAGGGCTCGTCACGAGCAGTACTTC. Amino acids: CASSRDRARHEQYF.

The rearrangement uses TRBV7-9 and TRBJ1-6, with 9 bases identical to TRBD1. CDR3 length equals 18 residues. CDR1 is SEHNR and CDR2 is FQNEAQ in the germline V gene (reference sequence). Germline trimming cut 3 bases from V and 7 bases from J; bases unmatched to any gene: 13. CDR3 coding DNA: TGTGCCAGCAGCTTGGACAGGGGTCGGCATATGCGCAATTCACCCCTCCACTTT. Protein: CASSLDRGRHMRNSPLHF.

This clonotype was observed a few times. The chain employs TRBV7-2 and TRBJ2-7; tentative D call: TRBD1 (6 bases). V was pared by 2 bases and J by 5 bases, with 13 bases between. This CDR3 comprises 14 residues. From germline, CDR1 is SGHTA and CDR2 FQGNSA. CDR3 loop: CASSLNPGVNEQYF. CDR3 nucleotide sequence: TGTGCCAGCAGCTTAAATCCAGGGGTGAACGAGCAGTACTTC. The full variable domain, completed using reference TRBV7-2 and TRBJ2-7, is GAGVSQSPSNKVTEKGKDVELRCDPISGHTALYWYRQSLGQGLEFLIYFQGNSAPDKSGLPSDRFSAERTGGSVSTLTIQRTQQEDSAVYLCASSLNPGVNEQYFGPGTRLTVT.

This clonotype was found a few times. CDR3 protein: CASSSTPGQETQYF. The CDR3 bases are TGTGCCAGCAGCTCGACACCAGGCCAAGAGACCCAGTACTTC. The chain uses TRBV7-9 and TRBJ2-5, with no clear D. This CDR3 comprises 14 residues. Trimming left V 4 bases short and J 1 base short, with 10 bases between. Germline lookup yields CDR1 SEHNR and CDR2 FQNEAQ (reference sequence).

This rearrangement joins TRBV5-4 to TRBJ2-5; 8 nucleotides align to TRBD1. The CDR3 has 16 amino acids. Germline V gene data show CDR1 as SGHNT and CDR2 as YYREEE (reference sequence). The junction had 10 bases not matched to a gene; V was cut back by 2 bases and J by 4 bases. The CDR3 here is CASSLRDRYSGETQYF. CDR3 nucleotides: TGTGCCAGCAGCTTACGGGACAGGTACTCCGGAGAGACCCAGTACTTC.

This clonotype showed up many times. The rearrangement links TRBV7-2 to TRBJ1-2, with D possibly TRBD1 on 5 matching bases. This CDR3 is 14 amino acids long. Trimming stripped 3 bases from V and 2 bases from J, with 10 bases between. The V gene's germline CDR1 is SGHTA and CDR2 FQGNSA. The DNA for the CDR3 is TGTGCCAGCAGCTTGGGCGGGGACAACTATGGCTACACCTTC. It specifies CASSLGGDNYGYTF.

There are a few counts of this clonotype. The chain employs TRBV5-4 and TRBJ2-1; 10 nucleotides line up with TRBD2. The CDR3 is made up of 17 amino acids. Trimming removed 3 bases from V and 1 base from J; junction bases left unmatched: 7. The germline CDR1 and CDR2 sequences are SGHNT and YYREEE (reference sequence). For the CDR3, the DNA is TGTGCCAGCAGCTCGCTATCTAGCGGGGGTTCCTACAATGAGCAGTTCTTC. This translates into CASSSLSSGGSYNEQFF.

The CDR3 is CASSRGPTGELFF. The CDR3 DNA reads as TGTGCCAGCAGCCGTGGGCCCACCGGGGAGCTGTTTTTT. The chain couples TRBV7-6 to TRBJ2-2; D is undetermined. Germline loops: CDR1 SGHVS, CDR2 FNYEAQ. Trimming took off 5 bases at V and 4 bases at J, with 8 bases between the two ends. The CDR3 length is 13 residues.

The J gene is TRBJ2-7, the V gene TRBV12-3 or TRBV12-4; 7 nucleotides match TRBD1. CDR3 length equals 11 residues. V shed 6 bases and J 9 bases; nucleotides not matched to a gene: 5. This chain's CDR3 is CASSWDSWQYF. CDR3 sequence (DNA): TGTGCCAGCAGCTGGGACAGTTGGCAGTACTTC.

The V and J genes are TRBV2 and TRBJ2-7; 9 bases align to TRBD2. Germline-derived CDR1 and CDR2 are SNHLY and FYNNEI. The junction had 4 bases not matched to a gene; V was cut back by 4 bases and J by 0 bases. CDR3 length: 15 residues. The CDR3 coding sequence is TGTGCCAGCAGTGGAGGACTAGCGTTCTCCTACGAGCAGTACTTC. Its translation: CASSGGLAFSYEQYF.